The clone carrying this T cell receptor beta chain was found many times. Its antigen is currently unknown. Specified time point: persistent/refractory GD, antithyroid drugs over 5 years with positive TRAb. The authors made the TCR library using RNA they extracted from PBMCs. These data come from a study of regulatory T cells in long-lasting Graves disease. Study summary: By definition, persistent Graves' disease involved antithyroid drugs for over 5 years alongside positive TSH receptor antibodies.

Study-level results: In persistent patients, shared public clonotypes (under 3,000) outnumbered those in new patients (nearly 1,000).

CDR3-region Arm-PCR and iRepertoire HTBI primers produced the TCR beta libraries. A single record per CDR3 protein comes from TCRdb applying MiXCR to the multiplex PCR reads. The data hold 400,000 to 500,000 distinct CDR3 sequences, with less than 25% observed a single time. The CDR3 contains 16 residues. Germline loops: CDR1 MDHEN, CDR2 SYDVKM. V lost 6 bases and J lost 3, with 18 bases in between. This sequence joins TRBV28 and TRBJ1-5, with a possible D match to TRBD1 (6 bases). The TCR was taken from a female donor with Graves disease. Source: peripheral blood mononuclear cells (PBMCs), taken when the disease was refractory, from a patient treated with antithyroid drugs. The CDR3 coding sequence is TGTGCCAGCAGCTTCTCCGGGACACCAGACAATCAGCCCCAGCATTTT. Encoded protein: CASSFSGTPDNQPQHF.